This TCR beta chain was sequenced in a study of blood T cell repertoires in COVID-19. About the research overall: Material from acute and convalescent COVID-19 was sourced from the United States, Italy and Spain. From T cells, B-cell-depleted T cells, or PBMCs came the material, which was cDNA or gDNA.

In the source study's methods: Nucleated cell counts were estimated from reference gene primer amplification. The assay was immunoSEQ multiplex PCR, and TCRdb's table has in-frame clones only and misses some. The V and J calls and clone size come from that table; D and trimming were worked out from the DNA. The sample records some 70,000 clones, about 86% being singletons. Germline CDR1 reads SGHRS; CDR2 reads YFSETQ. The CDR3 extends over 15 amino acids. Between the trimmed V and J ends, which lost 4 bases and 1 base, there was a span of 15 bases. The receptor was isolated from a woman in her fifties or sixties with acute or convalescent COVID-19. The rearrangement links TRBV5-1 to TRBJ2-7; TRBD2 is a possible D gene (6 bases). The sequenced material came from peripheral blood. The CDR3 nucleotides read TGCGCCAGCAGCCTCGGGGGATTAGGGTCCTACGAGCAGTACTTC. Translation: CASSLGGLGSYEQYF. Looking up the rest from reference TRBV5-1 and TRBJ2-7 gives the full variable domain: KAGVTQTPRYLIKTRGQQVTLSCSPISGHRSVSWYQQTPGQGLQFLFEYFSETQRNKGNFPGRFSGRQFSNSRSEMNVSTLELGDSALYLCASSLGGLGSYEQYFGPGTRLTVT.